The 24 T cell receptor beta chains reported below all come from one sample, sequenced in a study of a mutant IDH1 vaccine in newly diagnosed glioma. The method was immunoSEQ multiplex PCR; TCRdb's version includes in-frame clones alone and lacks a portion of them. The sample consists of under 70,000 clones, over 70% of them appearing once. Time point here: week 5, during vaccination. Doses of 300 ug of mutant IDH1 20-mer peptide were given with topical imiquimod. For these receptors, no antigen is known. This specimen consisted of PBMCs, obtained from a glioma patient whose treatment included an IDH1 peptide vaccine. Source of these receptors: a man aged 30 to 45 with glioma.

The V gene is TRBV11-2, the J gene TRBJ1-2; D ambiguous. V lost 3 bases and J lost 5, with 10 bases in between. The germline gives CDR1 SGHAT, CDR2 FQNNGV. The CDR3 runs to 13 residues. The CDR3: CASSLAANYGYTF. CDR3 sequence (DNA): TGTGCCAGCAGCTTGGCAGCCAATTATGGCTACACCTTC.

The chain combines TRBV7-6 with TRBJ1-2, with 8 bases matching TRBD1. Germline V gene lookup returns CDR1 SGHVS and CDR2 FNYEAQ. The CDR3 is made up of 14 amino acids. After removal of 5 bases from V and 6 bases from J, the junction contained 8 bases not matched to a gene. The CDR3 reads CASSPRTGQDGYTF. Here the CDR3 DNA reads TGTGCCAGCAGCCCACGGACAGGGCAGGATGGCTACACCTTC.

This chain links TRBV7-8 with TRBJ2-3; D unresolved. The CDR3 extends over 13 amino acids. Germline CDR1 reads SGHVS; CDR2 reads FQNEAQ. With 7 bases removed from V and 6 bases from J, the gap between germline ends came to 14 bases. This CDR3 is CASIAPTGDTQYF. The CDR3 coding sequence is TGTGCCAGCATCGCACCCACGGGTGATACGCAGTATTTT.

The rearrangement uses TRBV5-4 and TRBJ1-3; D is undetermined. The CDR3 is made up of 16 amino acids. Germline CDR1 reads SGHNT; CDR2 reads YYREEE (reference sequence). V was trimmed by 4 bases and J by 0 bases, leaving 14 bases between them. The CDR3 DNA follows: TGTGCCAGCAGCCCCGGGGAGCCGATCTCTGGAAACACCATATATTTT. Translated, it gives CASSPGEPISGNTIYF.

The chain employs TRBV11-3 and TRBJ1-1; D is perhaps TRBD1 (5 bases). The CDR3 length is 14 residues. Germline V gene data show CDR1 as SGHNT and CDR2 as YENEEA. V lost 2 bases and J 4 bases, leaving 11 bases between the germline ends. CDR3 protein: CASSLSGGVTEAFF. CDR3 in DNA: TGTGCCAGCAGCTTATCGGGGGGGGTCACTGAAGCTTTCTTT.

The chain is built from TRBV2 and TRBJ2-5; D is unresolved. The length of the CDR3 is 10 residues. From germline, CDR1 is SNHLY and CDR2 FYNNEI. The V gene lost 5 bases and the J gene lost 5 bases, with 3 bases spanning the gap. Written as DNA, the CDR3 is TGTGCCAGCAGTTTCGAGACCCAGTACTTC. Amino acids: CASSFETQYF. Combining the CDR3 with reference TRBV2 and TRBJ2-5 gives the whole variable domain EPEVTQTPSHQVTQMGQEVILRCVPISNHLYFYWYRQILGQKVEFLVSFYNNEISEKSEIFDDQFSVERPDGSNFTLKIRSTKLEDSAMYFCASSFETQYFGPGTRLLVL.

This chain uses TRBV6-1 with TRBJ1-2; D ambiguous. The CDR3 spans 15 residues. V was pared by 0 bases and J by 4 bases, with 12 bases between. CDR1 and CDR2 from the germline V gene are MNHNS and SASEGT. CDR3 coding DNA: TGTGCCAGCAGTGAAGCTATGGGGAGCTTCTATGGCTACACCTTC. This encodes CASSEAMGSFYGYTF.

The DNA of the CDR3 is TGCAGCGTTAGAATCGGGACAGCCTACTCTGGAAACACCATATATTTT. It translates to CSVRIGTAYSGNTIYF. V usage is TRBV29-1 and J usage is TRBJ1-3; 7 bases map to TRBD1. Germline CDR1 and CDR2: SQVTM and ANQGSEA. Trimming took 5 bases from V and 0 from J; bases not matched to a gene: 10. CDR3 size: 16 residues. The variable domain in full, with the rest retrieved from reference TRBV29-1 and TRBJ1-3, is SAVISQKPSRDICQRGTSLTIQCQVDSQVTMMFWYRQQPGQSLTLIATANQGSEATYESGFVIDKFPISRPNLTFSTLTVSNMSPEDSSIYLCSVRIGTAYSGNTIYFGEGSWLTVV.

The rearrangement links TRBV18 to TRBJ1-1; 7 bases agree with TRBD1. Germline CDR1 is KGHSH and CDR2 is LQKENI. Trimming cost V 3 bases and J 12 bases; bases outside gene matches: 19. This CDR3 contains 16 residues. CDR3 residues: CASSPSVTLGTEDTFF. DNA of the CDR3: TGTGCCAGCTCACCGTCCGTAACCCTCGGGACAGAGGACACTTTCTTT.

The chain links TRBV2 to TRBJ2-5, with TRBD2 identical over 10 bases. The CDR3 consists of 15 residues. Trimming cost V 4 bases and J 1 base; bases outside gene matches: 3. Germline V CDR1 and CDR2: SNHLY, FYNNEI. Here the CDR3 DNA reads TGTGCCAGCAGTGGGAGACTAGCGGGCCAAGAGACCCAGTACTTC. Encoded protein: CASSGRLAGQETQYF.

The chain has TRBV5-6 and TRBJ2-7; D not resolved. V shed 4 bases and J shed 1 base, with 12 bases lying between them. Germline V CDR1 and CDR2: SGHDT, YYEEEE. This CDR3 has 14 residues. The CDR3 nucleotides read TGTGCCAGCAGCCCCACTGTTTGGTCCTACGAGCAGTACTTC. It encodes CASSPTVWSYEQYF.

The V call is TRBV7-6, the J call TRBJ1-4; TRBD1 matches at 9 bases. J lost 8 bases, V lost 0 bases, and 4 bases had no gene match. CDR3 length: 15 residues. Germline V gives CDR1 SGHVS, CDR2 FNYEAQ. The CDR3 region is CASSLAGTGKEKLFF. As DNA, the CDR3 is TGTGCCAGCAGCTTAGCCGGGACAGGGAAGGAAAAACTGTTTTTT.

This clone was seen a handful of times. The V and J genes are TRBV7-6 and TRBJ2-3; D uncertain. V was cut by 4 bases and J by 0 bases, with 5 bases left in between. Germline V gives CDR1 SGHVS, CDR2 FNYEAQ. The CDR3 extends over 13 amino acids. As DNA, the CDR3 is TGTGCCAGCAGCTCCCTAAGCACAGATACGCAGTATTTT. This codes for CASSSLSTDTQYF.

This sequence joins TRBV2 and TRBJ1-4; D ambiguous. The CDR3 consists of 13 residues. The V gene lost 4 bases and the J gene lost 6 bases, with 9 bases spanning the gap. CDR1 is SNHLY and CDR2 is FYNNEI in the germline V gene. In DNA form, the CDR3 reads TGTGCCAGCAGTGTACAGCAGGATGAAAAACTGTTTTTT. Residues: CASSVQQDEKLFF.

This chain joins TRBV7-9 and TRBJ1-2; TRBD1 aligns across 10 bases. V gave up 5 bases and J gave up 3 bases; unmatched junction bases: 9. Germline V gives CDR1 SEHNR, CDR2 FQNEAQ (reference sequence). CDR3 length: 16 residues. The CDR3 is CASSPLTGGRDYGYTF. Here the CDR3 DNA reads TGTGCCAGCAGCCCCCTGACAGGGGGCAGAGACTATGGCTACACCTTC.

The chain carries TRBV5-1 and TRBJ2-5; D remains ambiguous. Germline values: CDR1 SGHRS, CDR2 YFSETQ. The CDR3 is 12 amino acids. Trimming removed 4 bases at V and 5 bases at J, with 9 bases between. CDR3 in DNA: TGCGCCAGCAGCCCCGATCGGGAGACCCAGTACTTC. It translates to CASSPDRETQYF.

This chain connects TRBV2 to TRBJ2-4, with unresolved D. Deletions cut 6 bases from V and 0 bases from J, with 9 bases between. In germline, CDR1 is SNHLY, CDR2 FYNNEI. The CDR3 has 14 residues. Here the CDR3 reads CASSSPLAKNIQYF. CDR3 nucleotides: TGTGCCAGCAGCTCCCCGCTAGCCAAAAACATTCAGTACTTC.

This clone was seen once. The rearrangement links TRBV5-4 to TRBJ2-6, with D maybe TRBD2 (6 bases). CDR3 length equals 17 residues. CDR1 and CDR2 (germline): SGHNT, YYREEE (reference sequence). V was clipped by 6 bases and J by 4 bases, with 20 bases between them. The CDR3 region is CASKRRGMSLGANVLTF. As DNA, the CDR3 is TGTGCCAGCAAGAGGCGGGGAATGTCTCTGGGGGCCAACGTCCTGACTTTC. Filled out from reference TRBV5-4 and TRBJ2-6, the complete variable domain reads ETGVTQSPTHLIKTRGQQVTLRCSSQSGHNTVSWYQQALGQGPQFIFQYYREEENGRGNFPPRFSGLQFPNYSSELNVNALELDDSALYLCASKRRGMSLGANVLTFGAGSRLTVL.

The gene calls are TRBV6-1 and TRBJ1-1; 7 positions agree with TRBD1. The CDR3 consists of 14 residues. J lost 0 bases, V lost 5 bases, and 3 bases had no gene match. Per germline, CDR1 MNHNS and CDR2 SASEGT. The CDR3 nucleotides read TGTGCCAGCAGTTGGGGACAGTTGAACACTGAAGCTTTCTTT. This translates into CASSWGQLNTEAFF.

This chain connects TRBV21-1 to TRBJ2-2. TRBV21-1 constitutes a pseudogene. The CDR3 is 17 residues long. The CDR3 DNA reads TGTGCCAGCAGCATATATTCGGGCCTCCCAGGCCCCGGGGAGCTGTTTTTT. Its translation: CASSIYSGLPGPGELFF.

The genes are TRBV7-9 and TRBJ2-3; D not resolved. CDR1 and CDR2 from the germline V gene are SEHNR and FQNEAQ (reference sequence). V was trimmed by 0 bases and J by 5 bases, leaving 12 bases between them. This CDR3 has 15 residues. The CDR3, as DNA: TGTGCCAGCAGCTTAGCGAGCCTTCCCGTAGATACGCAGTATTTT. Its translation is CASSLASLPVDTQYF.

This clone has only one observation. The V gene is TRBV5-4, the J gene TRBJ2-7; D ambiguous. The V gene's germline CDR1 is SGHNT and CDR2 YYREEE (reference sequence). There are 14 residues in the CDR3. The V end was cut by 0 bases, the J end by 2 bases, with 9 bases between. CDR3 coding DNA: TGTGCCAGCAGCTTGGCCGGGCTCCCCTACGAGCAGTACTTC. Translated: CASSLAGLPYEQYF. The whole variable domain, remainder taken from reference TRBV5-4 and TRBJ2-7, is ETGVTQSPTHLIKTRGQQVTLRCSSQSGHNTVSWYQQALGQGPQFIFQYYREEENGRGNFPPRFSGLQFPNYSSELNVNALELDDSALYLCASSLAGLPYEQYFGPGTRLTVT.

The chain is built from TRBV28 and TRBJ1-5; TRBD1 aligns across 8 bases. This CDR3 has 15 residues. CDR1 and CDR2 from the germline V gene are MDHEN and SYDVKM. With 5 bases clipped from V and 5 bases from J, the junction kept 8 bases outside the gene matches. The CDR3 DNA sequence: TGTGCCAGCAGTCCAGGGACAGGTCGCTATCAGCCCCAGCATTTT. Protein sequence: CASSPGTGRYQPQHF.

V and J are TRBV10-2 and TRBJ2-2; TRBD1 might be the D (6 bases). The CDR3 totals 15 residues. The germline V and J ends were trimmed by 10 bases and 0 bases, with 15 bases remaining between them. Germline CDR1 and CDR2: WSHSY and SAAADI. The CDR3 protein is CATNPGHSNTGELFF. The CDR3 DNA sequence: TGCGCCACCAATCCGGGACACTCGAACACCGGGGAGCTGTTTTTT.